The 6 T cell receptor beta chains given below trace back to one sample, sequenced in a study of T cell responses to AZD1222 COVID-19 vaccine. The protocol was immunoSEQ multiplex PCR, while the TCRdb copy is restricted to in-frame clones and leaves out a portion. The sample lists 110,000 to 150,000 clones, about 92% seen once, with about 3% in the top ten. The sequencing here drew on peripheral blood, taken on day 0 of AZD1222 vaccination. The receptor set was obtained from an adult in good health.

DNA of the CDR3: TGTGCCAGCAGCCCGGACGGGGAGGCCACTGAAGCTTTCTTT. It codes for CASSPDGEATEAFF. This chain joins TRBV5-6 and TRBJ1-1; no clear D gene. The germline CDR1 and CDR2 sequences are SGHDT and YYEEEE. The CDR3 is 14 residues long. The V end was cut by 4 bases, the J end by 4 bases, with 14 bases between.

The chain has TRBV25-1 and TRBJ1-2; no clear D. CDR1 and CDR2 from the germline V gene are MGHDK and SYGVNS. Trimming stripped 4 bases from V and 1 base from J, with 7 bases between. The CDR3 length is 13 residues. The CDR3 nucleotides are TGTGCCAGCAGTGCCGGGGTTAACTATGGCTACACCTTC. It yields the protein CASSAGVNYGYTF.

This chain uses TRBV29-1 with TRBJ1-4; D is uncertain. The CDR3 runs to 12 residues. Germline-derived CDR1 and CDR2 are SQVTM and ANQGSEA. Trimming cost V 4 bases and J 8 bases, with 11 bases left between them. The CDR3 loop reads CSVGAPGEKLFF. The CDR3 coding sequence is TGCAGCGTTGGCGCGCCCGGGGAAAAACTGTTTTTT.

This clone appeared a few times. V usage is TRBV28 and J usage is TRBJ1-1, with 9 bases that match TRBD1. From germline, CDR1 is MDHEN and CDR2 SYDVKM. The CDR3 sequence is 16 residues long. V gave up 5 bases and J gave up 2 bases; unmatched junction bases: 9. CDR3 bases: TGTGCCAGCAGTCACCACAGGGGGCGGGTAAACACTGAAGCTTTCTTT. Amino acid sequence: CASSHHRGRVNTEAFF.

The V and J genes are TRBV29-1 and TRBJ1-1, with TRBD1 as a possible D gene (5 bases). This CDR3 comprises 14 residues. Germline lookup yields CDR1 SQVTM and CDR2 ANQGSEA. Trimming cost V 6 bases and J 6 bases, with 20 bases left between them. The CDR3 sequence is CSVRTGIGAPEAFF. Here the CDR3 DNA reads TGCAGCGTCCGAACGGGCATTGGGGCTCCTGAAGCTTTCTTT. The full variable domain, completed using reference TRBV29-1 and TRBJ1-1, is SAVISQKPSRDICQRGTSLTIQCQVDSQVTMMFWYRQQPGQSLTLIATANQGSEATYESGFVIDKFPISRPNLTFSTLTVSNMSPEDSSIYLCSVRTGIGAPEAFFGQGTRLTVV.

The chain uses TRBV6-5 and TRBJ2-5, with no clear D. The germline V and J ends were trimmed by 4 bases and 6 bases, with 9 bases remaining between them. The germline CDR1 and CDR2 sequences are MNHEY and SVGAGI. The length of the CDR3 is 12 residues. This CDR3 is CASSWDSKTQYF. In DNA form, the CDR3 reads TGTGCCAGCAGTTGGGATTCCAAGACCCAGTACTTC.